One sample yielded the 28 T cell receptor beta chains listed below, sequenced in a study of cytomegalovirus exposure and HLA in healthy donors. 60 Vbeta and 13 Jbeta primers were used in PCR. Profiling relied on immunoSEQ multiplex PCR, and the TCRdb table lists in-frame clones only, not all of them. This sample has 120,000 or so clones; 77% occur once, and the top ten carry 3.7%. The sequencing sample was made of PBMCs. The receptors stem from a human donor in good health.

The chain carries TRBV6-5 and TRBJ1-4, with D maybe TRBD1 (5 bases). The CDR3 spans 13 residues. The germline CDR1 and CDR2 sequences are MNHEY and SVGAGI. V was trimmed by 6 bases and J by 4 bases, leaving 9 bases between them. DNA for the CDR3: TGTGCCAGCAGGGGGACTGATAATGAAAAACTGTTTTTT. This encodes CASRGTDNEKLFF.

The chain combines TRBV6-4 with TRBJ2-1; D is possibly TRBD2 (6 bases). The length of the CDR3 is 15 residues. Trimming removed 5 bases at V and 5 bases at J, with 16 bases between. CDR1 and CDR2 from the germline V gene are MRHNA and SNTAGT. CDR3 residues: CASSSGGEAHNEQFF. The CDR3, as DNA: TGTGCCAGCAGTTCGGGCGGGGAGGCCCACAATGAGCAGTTCTTC.

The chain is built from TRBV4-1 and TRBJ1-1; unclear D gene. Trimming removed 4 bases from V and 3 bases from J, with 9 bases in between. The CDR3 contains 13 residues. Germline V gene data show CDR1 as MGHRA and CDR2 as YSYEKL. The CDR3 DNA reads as TGCGCCAGCAGCCTTACTACGGACACTGAAGCTTTCTTT. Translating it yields CASSLTTDTEAFF.

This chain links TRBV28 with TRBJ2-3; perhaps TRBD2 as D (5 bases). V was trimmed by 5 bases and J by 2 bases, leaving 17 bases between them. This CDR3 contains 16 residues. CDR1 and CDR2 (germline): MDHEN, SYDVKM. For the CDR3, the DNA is TGTGCCAGCAGTCTCCCCCAACGGGATCCCACAGATACGCAGTATTTT. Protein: CASSLPQRDPTDTQYF. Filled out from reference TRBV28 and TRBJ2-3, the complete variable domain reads DVKVTQSSRYLVKRTGEKVFLECVQDMDHENMFWYRQDPGLGLRLIYFSYDVKMKEKGDIPEGYSVSREKKERFSLILESASTNQTSMYLCASSLPQRDPTDTQYFGPGTRLTVL.

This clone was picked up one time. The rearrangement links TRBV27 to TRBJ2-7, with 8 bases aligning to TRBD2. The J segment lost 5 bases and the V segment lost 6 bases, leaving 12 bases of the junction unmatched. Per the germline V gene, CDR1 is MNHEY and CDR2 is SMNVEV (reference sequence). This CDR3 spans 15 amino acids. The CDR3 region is CASSPQREGRHEQYF. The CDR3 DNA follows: TGTGCCAGCAGCCCCCAACGGGAGGGCCGCCACGAGCAGTACTTC.

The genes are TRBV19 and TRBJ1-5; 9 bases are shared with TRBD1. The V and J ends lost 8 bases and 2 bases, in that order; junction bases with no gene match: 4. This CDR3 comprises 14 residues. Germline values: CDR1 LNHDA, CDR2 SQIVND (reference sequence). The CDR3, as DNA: TGTGCCAGTTGGGGACAGGGTGGCAATCAGCCCCAGCATTTT. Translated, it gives CASWGQGGNQPQHF.

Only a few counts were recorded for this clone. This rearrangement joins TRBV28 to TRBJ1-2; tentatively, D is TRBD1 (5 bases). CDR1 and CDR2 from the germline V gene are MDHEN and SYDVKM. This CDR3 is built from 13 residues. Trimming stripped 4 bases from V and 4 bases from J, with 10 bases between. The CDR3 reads CASSSYRSYGYTF. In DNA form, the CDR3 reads TGTGCCAGCAGTTCCTACAGGTCCTATGGCTACACCTTC.

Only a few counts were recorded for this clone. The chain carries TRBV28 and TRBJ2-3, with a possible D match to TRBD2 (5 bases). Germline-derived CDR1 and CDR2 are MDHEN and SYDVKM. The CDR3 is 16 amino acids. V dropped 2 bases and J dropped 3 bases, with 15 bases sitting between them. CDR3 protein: CASSLTGSVGTDTQYF. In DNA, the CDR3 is TGTGCCAGCAGTTTAACGGGGAGCGTGGGGACAGATACGCAGTATTTT.

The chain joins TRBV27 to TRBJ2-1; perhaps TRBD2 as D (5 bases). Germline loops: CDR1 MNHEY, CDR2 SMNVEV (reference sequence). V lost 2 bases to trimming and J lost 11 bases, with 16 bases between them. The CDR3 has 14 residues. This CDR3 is CASSLLLTRDKQFF. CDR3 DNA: TGTGCCAGCAGTTTACTTCTAACTCGGGATAAGCAGTTCTTC.

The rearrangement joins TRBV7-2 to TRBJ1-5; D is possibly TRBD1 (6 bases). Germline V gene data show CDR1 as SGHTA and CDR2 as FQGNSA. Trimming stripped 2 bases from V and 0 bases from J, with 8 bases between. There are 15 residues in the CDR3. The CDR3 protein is CASSLQGISNQPQHF. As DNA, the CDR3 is TGTGCCAGCAGCTTACAGGGGATTAGCAATCAGCCCCAGCATTTT.

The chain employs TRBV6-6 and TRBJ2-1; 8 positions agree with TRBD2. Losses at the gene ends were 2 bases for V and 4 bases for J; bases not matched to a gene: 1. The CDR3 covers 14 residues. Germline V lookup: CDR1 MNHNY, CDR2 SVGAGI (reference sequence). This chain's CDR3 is CASSYGGGYNEQFF. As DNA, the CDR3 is TGTGCCAGCAGTTACGGCGGGGGGTACAATGAGCAGTTCTTC.

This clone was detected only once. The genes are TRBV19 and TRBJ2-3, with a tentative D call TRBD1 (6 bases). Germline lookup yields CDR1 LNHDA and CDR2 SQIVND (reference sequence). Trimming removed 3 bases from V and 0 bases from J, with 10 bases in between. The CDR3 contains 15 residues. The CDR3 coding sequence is TGTGCCAGTAGTATGACAGGCTCTAGCACAGATACGCAGTATTTT. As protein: CASSMTGSSTDTQYF.

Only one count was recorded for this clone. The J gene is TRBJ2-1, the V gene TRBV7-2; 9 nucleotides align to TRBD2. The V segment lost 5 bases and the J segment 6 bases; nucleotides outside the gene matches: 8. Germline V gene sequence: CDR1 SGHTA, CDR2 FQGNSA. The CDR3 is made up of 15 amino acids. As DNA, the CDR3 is TGTGCCAGCAGCCAGGGACTAGCCAACTCCAATGAGCAGTTCTTC. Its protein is CASSQGLANSNEQFF.

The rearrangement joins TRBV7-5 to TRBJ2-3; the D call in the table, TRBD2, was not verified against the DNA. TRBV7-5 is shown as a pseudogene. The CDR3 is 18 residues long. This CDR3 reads CARSPVGLAGDSGDTQYF. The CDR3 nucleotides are TGTGCCAGAAGCCCTGTCGGGCTAGCGGGAGATTCAGGGGATACGCAGTATTTT.

The chain's CDR3 is CAWTRPGLAGGPTGELFF. CDR3 in DNA: TGTGCCTGGACCCGGCCGGGACTAGCGGGAGGGCCTACCGGGGAGCTGTTTTTT. The gene calls are TRBV30 and TRBJ2-2; 16 bases match TRBD2. Germline CDR1 and CDR2: GTSNPN and SVGIG (reference sequence). The V segment lost 4 bases and the J segment 5 bases; nucleotides outside the gene matches: 10. The CDR3 contains 18 residues.

The CDR3 protein is CASSMTSGAYEQYF. Here the CDR3 DNA reads TGCGCCAGCAGCATGACTAGCGGAGCCTACGAGCAGTACTTC. The genes are TRBV5-1 and TRBJ2-7; 9 nucleotides match TRBD2. CDR1 SGHRS and CDR2 YFSETQ come from the germline V gene. V was clipped by 4 bases and J by 2 bases; unmatched bases: 4. This CDR3 has 14 amino acids.

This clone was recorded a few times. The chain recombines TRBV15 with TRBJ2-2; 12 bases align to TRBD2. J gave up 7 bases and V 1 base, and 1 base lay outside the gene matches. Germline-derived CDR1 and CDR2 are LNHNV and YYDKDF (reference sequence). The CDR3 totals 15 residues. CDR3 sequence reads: CATSRAGLAGGELFF. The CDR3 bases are TGTGCCACCAGCAGAGCGGGACTAGCGGGCGGGGAGCTGTTTTTT.

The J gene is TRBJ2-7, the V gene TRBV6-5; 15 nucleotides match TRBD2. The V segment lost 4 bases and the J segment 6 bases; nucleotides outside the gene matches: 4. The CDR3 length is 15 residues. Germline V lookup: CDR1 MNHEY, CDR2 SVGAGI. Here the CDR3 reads CASSSAGLAGGEQYF. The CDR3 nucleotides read TGTGCCAGCAGTTCCGCGGGACTAGCGGGAGGCGAGCAGTACTTC.

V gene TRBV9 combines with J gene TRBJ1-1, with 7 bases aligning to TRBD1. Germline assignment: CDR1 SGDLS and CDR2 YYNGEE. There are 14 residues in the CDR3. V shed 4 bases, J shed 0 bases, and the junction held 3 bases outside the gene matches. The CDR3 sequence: CASSPGQMNTEAFF. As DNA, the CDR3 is TGTGCCAGCAGCCCGGGACAGATGAACACTGAAGCTTTCTTT.

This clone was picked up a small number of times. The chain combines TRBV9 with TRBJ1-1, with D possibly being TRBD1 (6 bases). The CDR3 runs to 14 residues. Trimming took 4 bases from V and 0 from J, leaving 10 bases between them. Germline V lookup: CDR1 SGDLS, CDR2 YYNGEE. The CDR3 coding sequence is TGTGCCAGCAGCTCTCACAGGGTGAACACTGAAGCTTTCTTT. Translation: CASSSHRVNTEAFF.

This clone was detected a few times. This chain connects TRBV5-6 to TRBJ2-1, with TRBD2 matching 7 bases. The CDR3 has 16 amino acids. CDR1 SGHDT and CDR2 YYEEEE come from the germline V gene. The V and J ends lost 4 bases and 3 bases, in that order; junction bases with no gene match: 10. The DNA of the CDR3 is TGTGCCAGCAGCCTAAAAGCGGGAATCTTCTACAATGAGCAGTTCTTC. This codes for CASSLKAGIFYNEQFF.

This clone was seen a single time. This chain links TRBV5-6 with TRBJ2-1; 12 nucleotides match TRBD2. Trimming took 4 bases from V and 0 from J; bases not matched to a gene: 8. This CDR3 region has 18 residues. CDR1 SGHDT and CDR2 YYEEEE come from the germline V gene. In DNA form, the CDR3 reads TGTGCCAGCAGCACGGGACTAGCGGGCTCCGGCTCCTACAATGAGCAGTTCTTC. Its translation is CASSTGLAGSGSYNEQFF. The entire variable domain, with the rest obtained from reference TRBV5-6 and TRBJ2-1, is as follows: DAGVTQSPTHLIKTRGQQVTLRCSPKSGHDTVSWYQQALGQGPQFIFQYYEEEERQRGNFPDRFSGHQFPNYSSELNVNALLLGDSALYLCASSTGLAGSGSYNEQFFGPGTRLTVL.

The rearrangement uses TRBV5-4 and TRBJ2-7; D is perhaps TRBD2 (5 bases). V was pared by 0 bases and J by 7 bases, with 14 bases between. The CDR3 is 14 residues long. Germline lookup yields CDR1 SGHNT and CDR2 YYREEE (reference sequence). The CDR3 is CASSLVSSSGEQYF. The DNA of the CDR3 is TGTGCCAGCAGCTTGGTCAGTAGTTCGGGGGAGCAGTACTTC.

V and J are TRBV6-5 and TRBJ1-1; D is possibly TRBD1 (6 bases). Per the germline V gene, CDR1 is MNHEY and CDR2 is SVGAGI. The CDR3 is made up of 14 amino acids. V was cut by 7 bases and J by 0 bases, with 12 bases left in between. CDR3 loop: CASTRDTLNTEAFF. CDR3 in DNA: TGTGCCAGCACCCGGGACACCTTGAACACTGAAGCTTTCTTT.

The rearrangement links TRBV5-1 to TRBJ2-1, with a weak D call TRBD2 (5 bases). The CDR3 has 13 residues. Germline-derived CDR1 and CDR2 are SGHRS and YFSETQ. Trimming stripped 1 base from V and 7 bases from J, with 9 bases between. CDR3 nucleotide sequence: TGCGCCAGCAGCTTGATCTCGGGAAATGAGCAGTTCTTC. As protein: CASSLISGNEQFF.

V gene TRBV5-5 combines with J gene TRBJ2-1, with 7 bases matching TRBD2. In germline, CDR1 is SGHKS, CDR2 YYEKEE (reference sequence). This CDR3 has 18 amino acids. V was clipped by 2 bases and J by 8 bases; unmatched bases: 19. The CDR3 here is CASSFRFWGRAGLDEQFF. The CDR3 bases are TGTGCCAGCAGCTTCCGTTTTTGGGGGAGGGCCGGTCTCGATGAGCAGTTCTTC.

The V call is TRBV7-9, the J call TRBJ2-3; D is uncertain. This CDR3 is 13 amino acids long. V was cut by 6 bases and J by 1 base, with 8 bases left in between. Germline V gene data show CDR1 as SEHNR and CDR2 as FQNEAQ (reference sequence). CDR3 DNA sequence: TGTGCCAGCAGTGAACAGCGCACAGATACGCAGTATTTT. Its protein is CASSEQRTDTQYF.

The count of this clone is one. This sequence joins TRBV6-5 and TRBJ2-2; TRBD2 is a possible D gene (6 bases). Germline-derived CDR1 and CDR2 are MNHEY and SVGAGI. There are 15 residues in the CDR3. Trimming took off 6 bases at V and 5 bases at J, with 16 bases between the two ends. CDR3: CASRGSGGITGELFF. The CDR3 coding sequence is TGTGCCAGCAGGGGCAGTGGGGGGATAACCGGGGAGCTGTTTTTT.